The subject of this entry is one T cell receptor beta chain. The sample comes from a study of cytomegalovirus exposure and HLA in healthy donors. The PCR employed 60 Vbeta primers together with 13 Jbeta primers. TCRdb's copy holds only in-frame clones and misses some; the assay was immunoSEQ multiplex PCR. The data include 80,000 or so clones; the top ten clones carry around 1.1%. V gave up 3 bases and J gave up 1 base; unmatched junction bases: 7. Germline loops: CDR1 KGHSH, CDR2 LQKENI. CDR3 length: 18 residues. Sequencing was performed on PBMCs. This receptor was taken from a woman in her thirties in good health and CMV-seronegative. The rearrangement joins TRBV18 to TRBJ2-6; TRBD1 matches at 9 bases. Written as DNA, the CDR3 is TGTGCCAGCTCACCGGCGGGACAGGGAACGTCTGGGGCCAACGTCCTGACTTTC. This translates into CASSPAGQGTSGANVLTF.